The clone carrying this T cell receptor (beta chain) was detected once. The sample originates from a study of blood T cells in healthy people across ages. A second roughly 7 to 12 cycle PCR used barcoded and J-beta primers. TCRdb itself ran the 5' RACE reads through MiXCR, one entry per CDR3 protein. The data hold fewer than 600,000 distinct CDR3 sequences, with about 27% observed a single time. Ranging in age from about 6 to 90, the donors were healthy Caucasian individuals from Russia. The sample was also linked to a second study, of T cells of mothers and their children.

Specimen: blood. This receptor was obtained from a boy aged 2 to 10 in good health.

The CDR3 reads CASSSGDANTIYF. The CDR3 coding sequence is TGTGCCAGCAGCTCCGGGGATGCAAACACCATATATTTT. J is TRBJ1-3 and V is TRBV7-6; D gene ambiguous. The CDR3 runs 13 residues. V shed 4 bases and J shed 6 bases, with 10 bases lying between them. Germline V CDR1 and CDR2: SGHVS, FNYEAQ.